This entry is about one T cell receptor (beta chain). Antigen unknown. This entry belongs to a study of cytomegalovirus exposure and HLA in healthy donors. Study outcomes and limitations: Many donors carried some public TCRs, although rarity characterized most TCR sequences. Further analysis, carried out later, found HLA-associated TCR beta chains more clonally expanded than equally common other chains. Cytomegalovirus-associated status was assigned to some 180 TCR beta chains.

This CDR3 is 14 amino acids long. Trimming at V came to 5 bases and at J to 2 bases, leaving 5 bases not matched to a gene. CDR1 and CDR2 (germline): SQVTM, ANQGSEA. Use of 60 Vbeta and 13 Jbeta primers characterized the PCR. This table comes from immunoSEQ multiplex PCR, and its TCRdb copy is limited to in-frame clones, with some not included. The profile covers roughly 200,000 clones, with less than 90% appearing a single time and 1.6% taken by the ten largest. This clonotype originated in a man in his fifties or sixties in good health and CMV-seronegative. The material sequenced was PBMCs. This rearrangement joins TRBV29-1 to TRBJ2-2; 7 positions match TRBD1. CDR3 nucleotide sequence: TGCAGCGTTCATCGACAGGGAAACACCGGGGAGCTGTTTTTT. Translation gives CSVHRQGNTGELFF.